Presented here are 11 T cell receptor beta chains from one specimen sequenced in a study of T cells after yellow fever vaccination (dated by TCRdb to between 2018 and 2020). Library preparation employed 5' RACE. This sample was sequenced with an Illumina HiSeq 2500. In-frame beta chains were kept once TCRdb had trimmed the public reads at Q25 with fastp and called clones with MiXCR. When rows share a CDR3 protein, they turn into one entry using the most common DNA and genes. The sample yields 320,000 or so distinct CDR3 sequences; approximately 8% were counted once. The ten largest clones add up to around 17% of the sample. The treatment or condition label for this specimen denotes: live attenuated yellow fever vaccine strain. The specimen comprised PBMCs, sampled roughly 46 days after the first yellow fever vaccination. These receptors all stem from a man between 18 and 35 years old who received the YFV17D yellow fever vaccine.

The chain recombines TRBV6-1 with TRBJ1-2; D is uncertain. Trimming took 5 bases from V and 4 from J, leaving 11 bases between them. The CDR3 sequence is 13 residues long. Germline CDR1 MNHNS, CDR2 SASEGT. CDR3 in amino acids: CASSPATSYGYTF. The DNA for the CDR3 is TGTGCCAGCAGTCCGGCCACCTCCTATGGCTACACCTTC.

This clonotype was recorded at least ten times. The rearrangement uses TRBV5-5 and TRBJ2-3; D is perhaps TRBD2 (6 bases). Germline V gives CDR1 SGHKS, CDR2 YYEKEE (reference sequence). This CDR3 region has 15 residues. Trimming shortened V by 0 bases and J by 4 bases, and 12 bases separated the two germline ends. The CDR3 DNA sequence: TGTGCCAGCAGCTTGGTCAGCGGGTCCGCAGATACGCAGTATTTT. Translated: CASSLVSGSADTQYF. Together with reference TRBV5-5 and TRBJ2-3, the CDR3 gives the full variable domain: DAGVTQSPTHLIKTRGQQVTLRCSPISGHKSVSWYQQVLGQGPQFIFQYYEKEERGRGNFPDRFSARQFPNYSSELNVNALLLGDSALYLCASSLVSGSADTQYFGPGTRLTVL.

In DNA, the CDR3 is TGCGCCAGCAGCCAGAGGGTATTTGGCAATCAGCCCCAGCATTTT. This encodes CASSQRVFGNQPQHF. This chain joins TRBV4-3 and TRBJ1-5, with D unresolved. CDR1 is LGHNA, CDR2 YSLEER, per germline. The CDR3 runs 15 residues. Trimming cost V 3 bases and J 2 bases, with 11 bases left between them.

This clonotype has only a few counts. CDR3 nucleotide sequence: TGTGCCAGCAGCTTGGGGGCCCTTGAGCAGTTCTTC. Residues: CASSLGALEQFF. This chain uses TRBV5-6 with TRBJ2-1; no firm D call. There are 12 residues in the CDR3. V was cut by 0 bases and J by 9 bases, with 7 bases left in between. Germline V gives CDR1 SGHDT, CDR2 YYEEEE. The variable domain in full, with the rest retrieved from reference TRBV5-6 and TRBJ2-1, is DAGVTQSPTHLIKTRGQQVTLRCSPKSGHDTVSWYQQALGQGPQFIFQYYEEEERQRGNFPDRFSGHQFPNYSSELNVNALLLGDSALYLCASSLGALEQFFGPGTRLTVL.

This clonotype has more than one count but fewer than ten. The chain has TRBV2 and TRBJ2-3; D is unresolved. V lost 6 bases, J lost 1 base, and 11 bases lay in between. Germline CDR1 is SNHLY and CDR2 is FYNNEI. The CDR3 is made up of 14 amino acids. The CDR3 nucleotides read TGTGCCAGCAGGAGAGGTGGGGGCACAGATACGCAGTATTTT. Translation gives CASRRGGGTDTQYF.

This clonotype turned up a few times. This chain uses TRBV20-1 with TRBJ2-3, with a weak D call TRBD2 (6 bases). V dropped 3 bases and J dropped 0 bases, with 13 bases sitting between them. Per germline, CDR1 DFQATT and CDR2 SNEGSKA (reference sequence). The CDR3 is 15 residues long. Here the CDR3 reads CSARRGAGSTDTQYF. In DNA, the CDR3 is TGCAGTGCTAGGAGAGGGGCGGGGAGCACAGATACGCAGTATTTT.

The sample holds many counts of this clonotype. This chain connects TRBV9 to TRBJ2-3, with D unresolved. The germline CDR1 and CDR2 sequences are SGDLS and YYNGEE. The V gene lost 3 bases and the J gene lost 2 bases, with 10 bases spanning the gap. This CDR3 comprises 14 residues. CDR3 DNA sequence: TGTGCCAGCAGCGGTGGGCTCCTCACAGATACGCAGTATTTT. Translation: CASSGGLLTDTQYF.

This clonotype was seen a few times. This chain links TRBV7-9 with TRBJ1-2; the match to TRBD1 covers 7 bases. CDR1 is SEHNR and CDR2 is FQNEAQ in the germline V gene (reference sequence). The J segment lost 6 bases and the V segment lost 3 bases, leaving 10 bases of the junction unmatched. The CDR3 totals 15 residues. Here the CDR3 DNA reads TGTGCCAGCAGCTTCGACGGAGGGGGCAAGAATGGCTACACCTTC. Its translation is CASSFDGGGKNGYTF.

This clonotype was seen ten or more times. This chain joins TRBV7-2 and TRBJ1-5, with D possibly matching TRBD1 (5 bases). V lost 2 bases and J 5 bases, leaving 10 bases between the germline ends. Germline CDR1 and CDR2: SGHTA and FQGNSA. The CDR3 is 14 residues long. The CDR3 nucleotides are TGTGCCAGCAGCTTATACGGGGCGGATCAGCCCCAGCATTTT. It specifies CASSLYGADQPQHF.

This clonotype came up a few times. This chain connects TRBV24-1 to TRBJ2-3; no definite D call. The CDR3 loop spans 11 amino acids. The V gene's germline CDR1 is KGHDR and CDR2 SFDVKD. The V end lost 2 bases, the J end lost 6 bases, and 2 bases lay between the germline ends. The CDR3 loop is CATSDSDTQYF. Written as DNA, the CDR3 is TGTGCCACCAGTGATTCGGATACGCAGTATTTT.

This clonotype appeared many times. The V and J genes are TRBV9 and TRBJ2-7, with D tentatively TRBD1 or TRBD2 (5 bases each). Per the germline V gene, CDR1 is SGDLS and CDR2 is YYNGEE. The CDR3 consists of 14 residues. Trimming shortened V by 2 bases and J by 2 bases, and 11 bases separated the two germline ends. CDR3 sequence: CASSVGGDAYEQYF. The CDR3, as DNA: TGTGCCAGCAGCGTTGGGGGAGACGCCTACGAGCAGTACTTC. Complete variable domain (other parts from reference TRBV9 and TRBJ2-7): DSGVTQTPKHLITATGQRVTLRCSPRSGDLSVYWYQQSLDQGLQFLIQYYNGEERAKGNILERFSAQQFPDLHSELNLSSLELGDSALYFCASSVGGDAYEQYFGPGTRLTVT.